A single sample is the source of the 29 T cell receptor beta chains below, sequenced in a study of breast tumors, draining lymph nodes, adjacent tissues (dated by TCRdb to 2016 to 2018). The axillary draining lymph nodes of breast cancer patients were the source of the lymph node samples. To prepare the library, multiplex PCR was applied. Sequencing was carried out with an Illumina HiSeq 2000. TCRdb itself trimmed the public reads at Q25 with fastp, ran MiXCR and retained productive beta chains. Records with the same CDR3 protein are collapsed into one entry carrying the most frequent genes and DNA. This sample comprises 70,000 to 85,000 distinct CDR3 sequences, approximately 20% of them detected only once. Over 2% of the sample lies in the top ten. Specimen: axillary lymph node tissue. The receptors come from a female donor with breast cancer. Some clones in this sample may be carry-over from other donors' samples.

A word on this clonotype: This clone may be a read error of a much larger clone one base away. Since no conserved phenylalanine or tryptophan closes the CDR3, a read error is the likely cause. The chain links TRBV6-5 to TRBJ2-2; unclear D gene. The CDR3 is made up of 15 amino acids. The germline gives CDR1 MNHEY, CDR2 SVGAGI. V was shortened by 0 bases and J by 5 bases, with 10 bases between the two germline ends. CDR3 in DNA: TGTGCCAGCAGTTACTCGTCATGGGTGACCGGGGAGCTGTTTCTT. Residues: CASSYSSWVTGELFL.

To note about this clonotype: Since a much larger clone is just one base distant, this may be a read error. The chain joins TRBV19 to TRBJ1-2; TRBD1 matches 7 bases. CDR1 and CDR2 (germline): LNHDA, SQIVND (reference sequence). CDR3 length equals 13 residues. This CDR3 is CASGDRDSYGCTF. The CDR3 DNA reads TGTGCCAGTGGAGACCGGGACAGTTATGGCTGCACCTTC.

In its sample, this clonotype was seen many times. V is TRBV6-2 or TRBV6-3 and J is TRBJ1-6, with TRBD1 identical over 8 bases. V was pared by 8 bases and J by 8 bases, with 5 bases of the junction left unmatched. Per germline, CDR1 MNHEY and CDR2 SVGEGT. This CDR3 comprises 13 residues. The CDR3 loop is CASDGQGDSPLHF. DNA for the CDR3: TGTGCCAGCGATGGACAGGGTGATTCACCCCTCCACTTT.

By frequency in the sample, this clonotype is medium-sized. The chain recombines TRBV7-9 with TRBJ2-7, with a weak D call TRBD2 (5 bases). Trimming removed 5 bases at V and 4 bases at J, with 9 bases between. Germline lookup yields CDR1 SEHNR and CDR2 FQNEAQ (reference sequence). This CDR3 has 12 residues. The CDR3 here is CASSGRNYEQYF. In DNA, the CDR3 is TGTGCCAGCAGCGGGAGAAATTACGAGCAGTACTTC.

This clonotype came up many times. This chain connects TRBV5-6 to TRBJ2-3; possibly TRBD2 for D (6 bases). V was clipped by 8 bases and J by 1 base, with 11 bases between them. CDR3 length: 13 amino acids. Germline values: CDR1 SGHDT, CDR2 YYEEEE. The CDR3 DNA follows: TGTGCCAGTGTATTAGCGGGCACAGATACGCAGTATTTT. Translating it yields CASVLAGTDTQYF.

Details on this clonotype: A much larger clonotype is one base distant, so this may be a read error. This chain joins TRBV2 and TRBJ2-3; the D call may be TRBD1 or TRBD2 (5 bases each). This CDR3 contains 16 residues. Germline assignment: CDR1 SNHLY and CDR2 FYNNEI. V gave up 6 bases and J gave up 4 bases, with 20 bases separating them. The CDR3 here is CASSSRALRGADTQYF. The CDR3 DNA reads TGTGCCAGCAGCTCTAGGGCACTTAGAGGGGCAGATACGCAGTATTTT.

This clonotype was counted many times. The rearrangement links TRBV9 to TRBJ2-1; 7 bases are shared with TRBD1. CDR1 is SGDLS, CDR2 YYNGEE, per germline. V lost 4 bases, J lost 4 bases, and 8 bases stayed unmatched. CDR3 size: 15 residues. The CDR3 protein is CASSPRLQGYNEQFF. The CDR3 DNA reads TGTGCCAGCAGCCCCCGCCTACAGGGGTACAATGAGCAGTTCTTC. Full variable domain (missing parts from reference TRBV9 and TRBJ2-1): DSGVTQTPKHLITATGQRVTLRCSPRSGDLSVYWYQQSLDQGLQFLIQYYNGEERAKGNILERFSAQQFPDLHSELNLSSLELGDSALYFCASSPRLQGYNEQFFGPGTRLTVL.

The table lists this clonotype with many counts. The chain joins TRBV24-1 to TRBJ2-5; TRBD1 aligns across 7 bases. Germline assignment: CDR1 KGHDR and CDR2 SFDVKD. The trim removed 4 bases at V and 5 bases at J, leaving 9 bases unmatched. The CDR3 extends over 15 amino acids. Written as DNA, the CDR3 is TGTGCCACCAGTGAGACCCCTCCGGGACAGGAGACCCAGTACTTC. As protein: CATSETPPGQETQYF.

This clonotype was seen many times. V gene TRBV11-3 combines with J gene TRBJ2-3, with D possibly matching TRBD2 (6 bases). Germline assignment: CDR1 SGHNT and CDR2 YENEEA. V was shortened by 5 bases and J by 1 base, with 19 bases between the two germline ends. This CDR3 has 17 amino acids. In DNA form, the CDR3 reads TGTGCCAGCAGCCTCCAGAGCCGGGGGATCCGCACAGATACGCAGTATTTT. As protein: CASSLQSRGIRTDTQYF.

This clonotype was seen at least ten times. The V and J genes are TRBV7-2 and TRBJ2-3, with D hard to call. V lost 5 bases, J lost 5 bases, and 14 bases lay in between. The CDR3 spans 14 residues. The germline V gene has CDR1 SGHTA and CDR2 FQGNSA. CDR3 sequence reads: CASSVQVWGDTQYF. CDR3 DNA sequence: TGTGCCAGCAGCGTCCAGGTCTGGGGAGATACGCAGTATTTT. Full variable domain (rest looked up from reference TRBV7-2 and TRBJ2-3): GAGVSQSPSNKVTEKGKDVELRCDPISGHTALYWYRQSLGQGLEFLIYFQGNSAPDKSGLPSDRFSAERTGGSVSTLTIQRTQQEDSAVYLCASSVQVWGDTQYFGPGTRLTVL.

There are many counts of this clonotype. V is TRBV29-1 and J is TRBJ2-1, with D possibly being TRBD2 (6 bases). CDR3 length equals 15 residues. Germline loops: CDR1 SQVTM, CDR2 ANQGSEA. The CDR3 DNA reads as TGCAGTATTCACCGGGACTTCGACTCCTACAATGAGCAGTTCTTC. Its protein product is CSIHRDFDSYNEQFF.

The table lists this clonotype with a few counts. The chain recombines TRBV28 with TRBJ1-4, with D possibly TRBD1 on 6 matching bases. Trimming shortened V by 3 bases and J by 7 bases, and 12 bases separated the two germline ends. Germline CDR1 MDHEN, CDR2 SYDVKM. The CDR3 contains 14 residues. In DNA, the CDR3 is TGTGCCAGCAGTTTTCAACAGGGCGGTGAAAAACTGTTTTTT. This encodes CASSFQQGGEKLFF.

In its sample, this clonotype was seen many times. This chain links TRBV4-3 with TRBJ1-6; D unclear. Trimming took 5 bases from V and 10 from J, leaving 12 bases between them. The CDR3 contains 13 residues. Germline loops: CDR1 LGHNA, CDR2 YSLEER. The CDR3 sequence: CASSYGLPSPLHF. The DNA for the CDR3 is TGCGCCAGCAGCTACGGGCTTCCCTCACCCCTCCACTTT.

This clonotype has at least ten counts. This chain connects TRBV4-2 to TRBJ1-6; D is unresolved. Germline CDR1 is LGHNA and CDR2 is YNFKEQ. The V end lost 2 bases, the J end lost 12 bases, and 8 bases lay between the germline ends. The CDR3 contains 12 residues. CDR3 residues: CASSQRGIPLHF. CDR3 DNA sequence: TGTGCCAGCAGCCAAAGAGGTATACCCCTCCACTTT.

Only a few counts were recorded for this clonotype. Possible read error: a much larger clone is one base away. J is TRBJ2-3 and V is TRBV12-3 or TRBV12-4; tentatively, D is TRBD2 (6 bases). The CDR3 runs to 15 residues. The CDR3 protein is CASSLASGSTDAQYF. DNA of the CDR3: TGTGCCAGCAGTTTAGCTAGCGGTAGCACAGATGCGCAGTATTTT.

At least ten counts were recorded for this clonotype. This chain joins TRBV6-2 or TRBV6-3 and TRBJ2-5; 7 nucleotides line up with TRBD1. Trimming cost V 5 bases and J 3 bases; bases outside gene matches: 3. In germline, CDR1 is MNHEY, CDR2 SVGEGT. The CDR3 is 13 amino acids. CDR3 coding DNA: TGTGCCAGCAGTGAGGGGACAGAAGAGACCCAGTACTTC. Its translation is CASSEGTEETQYF.

This clonotype has ten or more counts. This rearrangement joins TRBV7-9 to TRBJ2-7, with 8 bases that match TRBD1. There are 15 residues in the CDR3. The ends lost 5 bases at V and 4 bases at J; junction bases unmatched: 10. Germline assignment: CDR1 SEHNR and CDR2 FQNEAQ (reference sequence). CDR3 loop: CASSNRDRNQYEQYF. CDR3 nucleotides: TGTGCCAGCAGCAACCGGGACAGGAATCAATACGAGCAGTACTTC.

In its sample, this clonotype was seen many times. The genes are TRBV12-3 or TRBV12-4 and TRBJ2-7, with 8 bases identical to TRBD1. The ends lost 6 bases at V and 3 bases at J; junction bases unmatched: 7. This CDR3 is built from 14 residues. The CDR3 sequence: CASSPTGGVYEQYF. Written as DNA, the CDR3 is TGTGCCAGCAGCCCCACAGGGGGAGTCTACGAGCAGTACTTC.

Concerning this clonotype itself: Possible read error: a much larger clone is one base away. V gene TRBV20-1 combines with J gene TRBJ2-1, with D hard to call. The CDR3 consists of 14 residues. Germline assignment: CDR1 DFQATT and CDR2 SNEGSKA (reference sequence). V gave up 2 bases and J gave up 9 bases, with 17 bases separating them. The CDR3 DNA follows: TGCAGTGCTAGACCCCCAGAGGCACTTGGTGAGCAGTTCTTC. This translates into CSARPPEALGEQFF.

This clonotype was seen a handful of times. The chain recombines TRBV7-8 with TRBJ1-1; a possible D gene is TRBD1 (6 bases). The V end lost 6 bases, the J end lost 5 bases, and 16 bases lay between the germline ends. The CDR3 spans 14 residues. Germline V lookup: CDR1 SGHVS, CDR2 FQNEAQ. CDR3 region: CASRPRGAGTEAFF. CDR3 DNA sequence: TGTGCCAGCAGGCCACGGGGGGCGGGTACTGAAGCTTTCTTT. The full variable domain, rest sourced from reference TRBV7-8 and TRBJ1-1, is GAGVSQSPRYKVAKRGQDVALRCDPISGHVSLFWYQQALGQGPEFLTYFQNEAQLDKSGLPSDRFFAERPEGSVSTLKIQRTQQEDSAVYLCASRPRGAGTEAFFGQGTRLTVV.

Points on this clonotype: A much larger clone differs by one base, so this may be a read error. V is TRBV6-2 or TRBV6-3 and J is TRBJ2-1; 8 bases align to TRBD2. The V segment lost 2 bases and the J segment 7 bases; nucleotides outside the gene matches: 10. Germline values: CDR1 MNHEY, CDR2 SVGEGT. This CDR3 region has 16 residues. Here the CDR3 reads CASSYGREGLRNEQFF. DNA for the CDR3: TGTGCCAGCAGTTACGGTCGGGAGGGCCTTCGGAATGAGCAGTTCTTC.

This clonotype has at least ten counts. The rearrangement links TRBV12-3 or TRBV12-4 to TRBJ2-2; D tentatively fits TRBD1 or TRBD2 (5 bases each). V lost 3 bases and J 5 bases, leaving 10 bases between the germline ends. The length of the CDR3 is 14 residues. CDR3 protein: CASSLGRRTGELFF. The CDR3 DNA is TGTGCCAGCAGTTTGGGGCGGAGGACCGGGGAGCTGTTTTTT.

This clonotype was recorded at least ten times. The genes are TRBV6-5 and TRBJ1-4; D uncertain. V lost 6 bases, J lost 0 bases, and 11 bases lay in between. This CDR3 is 15 amino acids long. Germline assignment: CDR1 MNHEY and CDR2 SVGAGI. The CDR3 DNA follows: TGTGCCAGCAGCCTCCGAGGAACAACTAATGAAAAACTGTTTTTT. Translated: CASSLRGTTNEKLFF.

The chain combines TRBV19 with TRBJ2-4; 7 positions match TRBD2. The CDR3 has 17 amino acids. Germline trimming cut 2 bases from V and 5 bases from J; bases unmatched to any gene: 12. Germline CDR1 and CDR2: LNHDA and SQIVND (reference sequence). The CDR3 reads CASSIRGEGALENIQYF. The CDR3 DNA reads TGTGCCAGTAGTATAAGAGGGGAGGGAGCCCTGGAAAACATTCAGTACTTC.

This clonotype was seen at least ten times. This chain uses TRBV7-3 with TRBJ2-1, with 12 bases lining up with TRBD2. This CDR3 spans 16 amino acids. The trim removed 4 bases at V and 4 bases at J, leaving 5 bases unmatched. Germline CDR1 SGHTA, CDR2 FQGTGA. CDR3 protein: CASSSSSGRAYNEQFF. The CDR3, as DNA: TGTGCCAGCAGCTCATCTAGCGGGAGGGCGTACAATGAGCAGTTCTTC.

This clonotype has only a few counts. This rearrangement joins TRBV12-3 or TRBV12-4 to TRBJ2-6; maybe TRBD1 (6 bases). This CDR3 comprises 17 residues. Trimming shortened V by 5 bases and J by 0 bases, and 14 bases separated the two germline ends. Here the CDR3 reads CASSPLDRLSGANVLTF. The CDR3 DNA reads TGTGCCAGCAGTCCCCTGGACAGACTCTCTGGGGCCAACGTCCTGACTTTC.

This clonotype was recorded many times. The V gene is TRBV6-2 or TRBV6-3, the J gene TRBJ2-7; 8 bases fit TRBD2. J gave up 2 bases and V 6 bases, and 18 bases lay outside the gene matches. This CDR3 has 18 residues. Germline values: CDR1 MNHEY, CDR2 SVGEGT. In DNA form, the CDR3 reads TGTGCCAGCAGCTACCCAACCGAGGGTAGCGGGAATGCCTACGAGCAGTACTTC. Protein: CASSYPTEGSGNAYEQYF.

About this clonotype itself: A much bigger clone sits one base away, suggesting this may be a read error. The chain couples TRBV5-6 to TRBJ2-7, with D possibly being TRBD1 or TRBD2 (5 bases each). The CDR3 spans 13 residues. From germline, CDR1 is SGHDT and CDR2 YYEEEE. The CDR3 sequence: CASSRTGHYGQYF. The CDR3 bases are TGTGCCAGCAGTCGGACGGGGCACTACGGGCAGTACTTC.

This clonotype was observed a handful of times. The rearrangement uses TRBV6-2 or TRBV6-3 and TRBJ2-1, with D perhaps TRBD1 (8 bases). Germline V gene sequence: CDR1 MNHEY, CDR2 SVGEGT. V shed 5 bases and J shed 8 bases, with 22 bases lying between them. The CDR3 contains 16 residues. The CDR3 DNA reads TGTGCCAGCAGTAGAGGGGGGGGGACAGGCCTATATGAGCAGTTCTTC. Translated, it gives CASSRGGGTGLYEQFF.